Each of the 30 T cell receptor beta chains below was sequenced from the same sample in a study of Ad26.COV2.S vaccination and SARS-CoV-2 variants. Documented treatment: around 19 received Ad26.COV2.S at low or high dose, single or two shots; several received placebo; per-sample allocation not given. Specimen acquisition occurred on day 63 following the initial vaccine or placebo injection. Sequencing was performed with immunoSEQ multiplex PCR; in TCRdb, only in-frame clones are kept and a portion is missing. Of some 390,000 clones in the sample, about 88% were seen once. The material sequenced was peripheral blood, taken in a trial of Ad26.COV2.S vaccine versus placebo. These receptors came from a person aged 18 to 65 who received the Ad26.COV2.S COVID-19 vaccine or a placebo.

With respect to this clone: This same CDR3 is encoded by further DNA sequences in the sample. The chain is built from TRBV5-1 and TRBJ2-7; the match to TRBD1 covers 7 bases. Germline-derived CDR1 and CDR2 are SGHRS and YFSETQ. The CDR3 consists of 13 residues. The junction had 3 bases not matched to a gene; V was cut back by 0 bases and J by 6 bases. In nucleotides, the CDR3 is TGCGCCAGCAGCTTGGGACAGGGTAGCGAGCAGTACTTC. This sequence encodes CASSLGQGSEQYF.

The gene calls are TRBV4-1 and TRBJ1-2; D call uncertain. The germline CDR1 and CDR2 sequences are MGHRA and YSYEKL. CDR3 length: 14 amino acids. Trimming cost V 1 base and J 7 bases, with 13 bases left between them. The CDR3 is CASSQVPLWSGYTF. For the CDR3, the DNA is TGCGCCAGCAGCCAAGTTCCACTTTGGAGTGGCTACACCTTC.

The chain recombines TRBV7-8 with TRBJ2-3; 8 bases line up with TRBD2. J lost 5 bases, V lost 2 bases, and 15 bases had no gene match. Germline CDR1 reads SGHVS; CDR2 reads FQNEAQ. This CDR3 region has 18 residues. The CDR3 DNA sequence: TGTGCCAGCAGCTTAATTGAAAGAGCGGGGGCCTTCAAAGATACGCAGTATTTT. Amino acids: CASSLIERAGAFKDTQYF.

In nucleotides, the CDR3 is TGTGCCAGCAGCTTGGGGAGCAATCAGCCCCAGCATTTT. Its protein product is CASSLGSNQPQHF. The V and J genes are TRBV6-5 and TRBJ1-5, with no clear D. V was pared by 6 bases and J by 1 base, with 7 bases between. This CDR3 is 13 amino acids long. The germline V gene has CDR1 MNHEY and CDR2 SVGAGI.

The chain has TRBV19 and TRBJ2-1; TRBD2 aligns across 11 bases. Trimming removed 5 bases from V and 7 bases from J; junction bases left unmatched: 4. The CDR3 consists of 14 residues. Germline V gene lookup returns CDR1 LNHDA and CDR2 SQIVND (reference sequence). The CDR3 nucleotides read TGTGCCAGTAGTTCGTCTAGCGGGGGGAATGAGCAGTTCTTC. Protein: CASSSSSGGNEQFF.

The J gene is TRBJ2-5, the V gene TRBV24-1; D is unresolved. The germline V gene has CDR1 KGHDR and CDR2 SFDVKD. CDR3 length equals 13 residues. The V and J ends lost 9 bases and 5 bases respectively, with 15 bases between them. The CDR3 sequence: CATSGGGSETQYF. In DNA, the CDR3 is TGTGCCACCTCAGGCGGCGGTTCGGAGACCCAGTACTTC.

The chain recombines TRBV7-8 with TRBJ1-1; D is undetermined. Germline lookup yields CDR1 SGHVS and CDR2 FQNEAQ. Trimming took off 1 base at V and 6 bases at J, with 6 bases between the two ends. This CDR3 spans 12 amino acids. This chain's CDR3 is CASSLGRAEAFF. CDR3 bases: TGTGCCAGCAGCTTAGGACGGGCTGAAGCTTTCTTT.

The CDR3 nucleotides read TGTGCCAGTAGTATAGTCGGCAGGCCCAAGCCCCAGCATTTT. It encodes CASSIVGRPKPQHF. V is TRBV19 and J is TRBJ1-5; D unclear. In germline, CDR1 is LNHDA, CDR2 SQIVND (reference sequence). The CDR3 contains 14 residues. The germline V and J ends were trimmed by 1 base and 8 bases, with 12 bases remaining between them.

The table lists this clone with a few counts. The rearrangement links TRBV3-1 (or the pseudogene TRBV3-2) to TRBJ1-2; a possible D gene is TRBD1 (5 bases). This CDR3 is built from 16 residues. The germline CDR1 and CDR2 sequences are LGHDT and YNNKEL (reference sequence). Trimming left V 4 bases short and J 1 base short, with 16 bases between. For the CDR3, the DNA is TGTGCCAGCAGCCTAACGGGACCGGACATTAACTATGGCTACACCTTC. Amino acids: CASSLTGPDINYGYTF.

The CDR3 is CASSPTALTQYF. CDR3 bases: TGTGCCAGCAGCCCGACCGCACTTACGCAGTATTTT. The chain joins TRBV7-9 to TRBJ2-3; D unclear. This CDR3 region has 12 residues. Germline V lookup: CDR1 SEHNR, CDR2 FQNEAQ (reference sequence). Between the trimmed V and J ends, which lost 5 bases and 8 bases, there was a span of 11 bases.

This rearrangement joins TRBV7-9 to TRBJ1-6, with D possibly being TRBD1 (6 bases). Trimming pared 5 bases from V and 5 bases from J, leaving 16 bases between. Per the germline V gene, CDR1 is SEHNR and CDR2 is FQNEAQ (reference sequence). CDR3 size: 16 residues. This chain's CDR3 is CASSDPRGGDNSPLHF. CDR3 nucleotides: TGTGCCAGCAGCGATCCTAGAGGGGGTGATAATTCACCCCTCCACTTT.

The gene calls are TRBV5-1 and TRBJ1-1, with 7 bases identical to TRBD1. Germline CDR1 reads SGHRS; CDR2 reads YFSETQ. CDR3 length: 14 residues. With V trimmed by 0 bases and J by 4 bases, 3 bases remained unmatched. CDR3 amino acids: CASSLAGQSTEAFF. CDR3 nucleotides: TGCGCCAGCAGCTTGGCGGGACAGTCCACTGAAGCTTTCTTT.

V is TRBV7-9 and J is TRBJ2-5, with unresolved D. CDR1 and CDR2 from the germline V gene are SEHNR and FQNEAQ (reference sequence). The V end lost 3 bases, the J end lost 0 bases, and 14 bases lay between the germline ends. The CDR3 is 16 amino acids. The CDR3 DNA reads as TGTGCCAGCAGCTTGGTCCACCTAATGTACCAAGAGACCCAGTACTTC. Translating it yields CASSLVHLMYQETQYF.

V and J are TRBV2 and TRBJ1-5; D remains ambiguous. CDR3 length: 15 amino acids. Germline CDR1 is SNHLY and CDR2 is FYNNEI. Trimming shortened V by 4 bases and J by 4 bases, and 14 bases separated the two germline ends. CDR3 nucleotides: TGTGCCAGCAGTGGGACGGAAGCTAAAAATCAGCCCCAGCATTTT. Its translation: CASSGTEAKNQPQHF.

As concerns this clone: This sample also contains other DNA sequences that code for the same CDR3. The chain carries TRBV3-1 (or the pseudogene TRBV3-2) and TRBJ1-5; 7 nucleotides agree with TRBD1. The CDR3 length is 14 residues. Trimming cost V 5 bases and J 1 base; bases outside gene matches: 2. The germline V gene encodes CDR1 LGHDT and CDR2 YNNKEL (reference sequence). CDR3: CASSIQGSNQPQHF. In nucleotides, the CDR3 is TGTGCCAGCAGCATACAGGGGAGCAATCAGCCCCAGCATTTT.

This clone was seen only once. The CDR3 DNA sequence: TGTGCCAGCAGCTTAGCGATCGGGACAAACTATGGCTACACCTTC. Translation gives CASSLAIGTNYGYTF. The V gene is TRBV7-9, the J gene TRBJ1-2; tentative D call: TRBD1 (6 bases). From germline, CDR1 is SEHNR and CDR2 FQNEAQ (reference sequence). The CDR3 length is 15 residues. V was cut by 0 bases and J by 2 bases, with 10 bases left in between.

V gene TRBV30 combines with J gene TRBJ1-2; the D gene is possibly TRBD1 (5 bases). CDR1 GTSNPN and CDR2 SVGIG come from the germline V gene (reference sequence). V was shortened by 1 base and J by 7 bases, with 13 bases between the two germline ends. The CDR3 loop spans 13 amino acids. The CDR3: CAWSAVGTVGYTF. The DNA of the CDR3 is TGTGCCTGGAGTGCCGTAGGGACGGTTGGCTACACCTTC.

This sequence joins TRBV6-5 and TRBJ2-6, with D unresolved. The germline CDR1 and CDR2 sequences are MNHEY and SVGAGI. V lost 4 bases, J lost 4 bases, and 11 bases lay in between. This CDR3 is 15 amino acids long. The CDR3 nucleotides are TGTGCCAGCAGTTCGTTGGCCGCAGGGGCCAACGTCCTGACTTTC. This codes for CASSSLAAGANVLTF.

This clone has just a few counts. The CDR3 protein is CASSETNTEAFF. DNA for the CDR3: TGTGCCAGTAGCGAAACTAACACTGAAGCTTTCTTT. The V gene is TRBV19, the J gene TRBJ1-1; D uncertain. CDR3 length: 12 residues. Trimming shortened V by 6 bases and J by 2 bases, and 7 bases separated the two germline ends. Germline CDR1 and CDR2: LNHDA and SQIVND (reference sequence).

The chain is built from TRBV27 and TRBJ1-2, with unresolved D. Germline CDR1 and CDR2: MNHEY and SMNVEV (reference sequence). The CDR3 has 15 amino acids. V was pared by 4 bases and J by 3 bases, with 15 bases between. The CDR3 DNA follows: TGTGCCAGCAGTTCGAGCCGTCGGCTGGACTATGGCTACACCTTC. It yields the protein CASSSSRRLDYGYTF.

This chain joins TRBV10-1 and TRBJ2-7, with D perhaps TRBD1 (6 bases). Germline CDR1 reads WNHNN; CDR2 reads SYGVQD (reference sequence). Trimming left V 10 bases short and J 6 bases short, with 19 bases between. CDR3 length: 13 amino acids. Here the CDR3 DNA reads TGCGCCACCCAACGACAGGTTGGGAGCGAGCAGTACTTC. Encoded protein: CATQRQVGSEQYF.

The gene calls are TRBV3-1 (or the pseudogene TRBV3-2) and TRBJ1-3; TRBD1 might be the D (6 bases). The CDR3 is 15 amino acids. V was cut by 6 bases and J by 5 bases, with 17 bases left in between. Germline lookup yields CDR1 LGHDT and CDR2 YNNKEL (reference sequence). Here the CDR3 DNA reads TGTGCCAGCAGTCGGAGGGGGACGGTCAGAAACACCATATATTTT. Translation: CASSRRGTVRNTIYF.

The chain carries TRBV5-1 and TRBJ2-1, with 9 bases matching TRBD1. The germline V gene encodes CDR1 SGHRS and CDR2 YFSETQ. The CDR3 totals 15 residues. J was trimmed by 5 bases and V by 4 bases; bases with no gene match: 7. As DNA, the CDR3 is TGCGCCAGCAGCCCGCCGGGACAGGGTGACAATGAGCAGTTCTTC. It specifies CASSPPGQGDNEQFF.

V is TRBV5-1 and J is TRBJ1-6; D is perhaps TRBD1 (6 bases). Trimming pared 1 base from V and 7 bases from J, leaving 12 bases between. Germline CDR1 is SGHRS and CDR2 is YFSETQ. CDR3 length: 15 residues. The CDR3 bases are TGCGCCAGCAGCTTGAATACAGGGTCAAATTCACCCCTCCACTTT. This translates into CASSLNTGSNSPLHF.

The CDR3 nucleotides read TGTGCCAGCAGTTTTGAGGGGCGGAATTCACCCCTCCACTTT. This gives the protein CASSFEGRNSPLHF. V usage is TRBV27 and J usage is TRBJ1-6; possibly TRBD1 for D (5 bases). CDR1 and CDR2 (germline): MNHEY, SMNVEV (reference sequence). The V end was cut by 3 bases, the J end by 7 bases, with 10 bases between. The CDR3 extends over 14 amino acids.

This clone was seen a handful of times. The chain employs TRBV25-1 and TRBJ1-1; D is uncertain. The V end lost 4 bases, the J end lost 6 bases, and 21 bases lay between the germline ends. CDR3 length: 16 residues. Germline V CDR1 and CDR2: MGHDK, SYGVNS. CDR3 nucleotides: TGTGCCAGCAGTGGCGGTCCTGAGAGAGGGCGGGCTGAAGCTTTCTTT. Translation: CASSGGPERGRAEAFF.

The chain has TRBV4-3 and TRBJ1-2; 11 positions agree with TRBD1. Trimming took 3 bases from V and 7 from J; bases not matched to a gene: 7. CDR3 length: 15 amino acids. The germline CDR1 and CDR2 sequences are LGHNA and YSLEER. The CDR3 spells CASSHEGQGAFGYTF. CDR3 DNA: TGCGCCAGCAGCCATGAAGGACAGGGGGCGTTTGGCTACACCTTC.

Concerning this clone: Other DNA sequences in the sample encode the same CDR3. This chain joins TRBV10-3 and TRBJ2-1; TRBD2 matches 9 bases. V was clipped by 8 bases and J by 9 bases; unmatched bases: 8. The CDR3 has 13 amino acids. Germline CDR1 is ENHRY and CDR2 is SYGVKD. The CDR3 DNA follows: TGTGCCATCCGGGGCGGGGGGGCCCTTGAGCAGTTCTTC. Protein sequence: CAIRGGGALEQFF.

The chain combines TRBV3-1 (or the pseudogene TRBV3-2) with TRBJ1-2; D is uncertain. Germline CDR1 is LGHDT and CDR2 is YNNKEL (reference sequence). There are 13 residues in the CDR3. Trimming shortened V by 2 bases and J by 3 bases, and 7 bases separated the two germline ends. CDR3 loop: CASSQIGHYGYTF. Here the CDR3 DNA reads TGTGCCAGCAGCCAAATAGGGCACTATGGCTACACCTTC.

Concerning this clone: This same CDR3 is encoded by further DNA sequences in the sample. This chain links TRBV5-1 with TRBJ1-1; D not certain. Trimming cost V 0 bases and J 0 bases, with 3 bases left between them. In germline, CDR1 is SGHRS, CDR2 YFSETQ. This CDR3 contains 13 residues. The CDR3 protein is CASSLGLNTEAFF. CDR3 in DNA: TGCGCCAGCAGCTTGGGGTTGAACACTGAAGCTTTCTTT.